The text below deals with one TCR beta chain. The data are from a study of blood T cell repertoires in COVID-19. Those enrolled, adults aged roughly 18 to 90 years, came from around 25 US areas. In the source study's methods: Scientists estimated how many nucleated cells there were by amplifying reference gene primers. Method: immunoSEQ multiplex PCR; TCRdb's copy keeps in-frame clones and lacks some. The D gene and trimming were derived from the DNA, and the V and J assignments and clone size from that table. Of approximately 250,000 clones in the sample, about 91% were seen once. This CDR3 has 13 residues. From germline, CDR1 is SNHLY and CDR2 FYNNEI. Deletions cut 6 bases from V and 0 bases from J, with 8 bases between.

This rearrangement joins TRBV2 to TRBJ1-1, with D possibly TRBD1 on 6 matching bases. This TCR came from a woman in her 40s with acute COVID-19. Specimen: PBMCs or T cells enriched from blood (not recorded which). CDR3 loop: CASRDSMNTEAFF. Here the CDR3 DNA reads TGTGCCAGCAGGGACAGCATGAACACTGAAGCTTTCTTT.